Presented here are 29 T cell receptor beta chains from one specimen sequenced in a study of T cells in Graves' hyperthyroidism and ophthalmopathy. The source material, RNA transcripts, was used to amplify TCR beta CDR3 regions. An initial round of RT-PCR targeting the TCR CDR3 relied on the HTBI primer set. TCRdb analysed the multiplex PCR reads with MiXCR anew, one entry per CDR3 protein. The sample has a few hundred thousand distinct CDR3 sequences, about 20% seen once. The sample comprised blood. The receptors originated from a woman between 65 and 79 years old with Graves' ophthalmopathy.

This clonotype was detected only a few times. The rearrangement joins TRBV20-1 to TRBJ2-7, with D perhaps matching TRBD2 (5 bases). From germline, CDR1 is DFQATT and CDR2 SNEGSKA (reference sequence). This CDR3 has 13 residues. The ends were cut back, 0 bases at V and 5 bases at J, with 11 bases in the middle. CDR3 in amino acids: CSAREPGTHEQYF. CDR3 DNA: TGCAGTGCTAGAGAGCCGGGAACCCACGAGCAGTACTTC.

Here the CDR3 reads CASSEGHTSTDTQYF. DNA of the CDR3: TGTGCCAGCAGTGAGGGTCACACTAGCACAGATACGCAGTATTTT. The V gene is TRBV6-1, the J gene TRBJ2-3; D is unclear. CDR1 and CDR2 from the germline V gene are MNHNS and SASEGT. The CDR3 covers 15 residues. V gave up 3 bases and J gave up 0 bases, with 10 bases separating them.

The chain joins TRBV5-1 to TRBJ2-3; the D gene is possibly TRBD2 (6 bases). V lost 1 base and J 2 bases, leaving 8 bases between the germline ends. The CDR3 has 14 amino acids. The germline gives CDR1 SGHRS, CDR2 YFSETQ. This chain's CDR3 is CASSLTSTTDTQYF. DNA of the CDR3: TGCGCCAGCAGCTTGACTAGCACCACAGATACGCAGTATTTT.

The CDR3 loop reads CASSLGNRDSPLHF. The DNA for the CDR3 is TGTGCCAGCAGCCTCGGGAACCGGGATTCACCCCTCCACTTT. The chain employs TRBV7-6 and TRBJ1-6, with no clear D. Trimming stripped 5 bases from V and 8 bases from J, with 13 bases between. From germline, CDR1 is SGHVS and CDR2 FNYEAQ. CDR3 length: 14 residues.

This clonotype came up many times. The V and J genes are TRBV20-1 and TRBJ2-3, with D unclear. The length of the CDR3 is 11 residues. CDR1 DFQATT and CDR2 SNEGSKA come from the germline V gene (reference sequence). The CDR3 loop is CLSASTDTQYF. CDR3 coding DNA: TGCTTATCCGCCAGCACAGATACGCAGTATTTT.

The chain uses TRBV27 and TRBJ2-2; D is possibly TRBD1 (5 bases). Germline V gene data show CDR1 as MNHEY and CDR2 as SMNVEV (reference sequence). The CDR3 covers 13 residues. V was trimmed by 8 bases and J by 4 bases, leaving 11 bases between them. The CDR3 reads CASGVGPTGELFF. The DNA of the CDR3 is TGTGCCAGCGGTGTGGGGCCCACCGGGGAGCTGTTTTTT.

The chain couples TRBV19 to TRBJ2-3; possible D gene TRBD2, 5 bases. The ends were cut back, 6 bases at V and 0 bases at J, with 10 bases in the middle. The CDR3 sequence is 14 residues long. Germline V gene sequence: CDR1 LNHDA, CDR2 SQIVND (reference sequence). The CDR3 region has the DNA TGTGCCAGTAGGGAAGCGGTAAGCACAGATACGCAGTATTTT. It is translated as CASREAVSTDTQYF.

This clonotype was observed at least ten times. In nucleotides, the CDR3 is TGCAGTGCCAGGGATCGGAGGGATCAGCCCCAGCATTTT. Protein product: CSARDRRDQPQHF. This chain joins TRBV20-1 and TRBJ1-5, with D possibly TRBD1 on 5 matching bases. The CDR3 covers 13 residues. V gave up 6 bases and J gave up 5 bases, with 14 bases separating them. Germline CDR1 is DFQATT and CDR2 is SNEGSKA (reference sequence).

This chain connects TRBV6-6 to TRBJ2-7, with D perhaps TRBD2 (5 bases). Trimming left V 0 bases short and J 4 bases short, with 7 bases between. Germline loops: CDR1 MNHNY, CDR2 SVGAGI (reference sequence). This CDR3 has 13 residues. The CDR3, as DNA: TGTGCCAGCAGTTACTCGGGAGAGTACGAGCAGTACTTC. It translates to CASSYSGEYEQYF.

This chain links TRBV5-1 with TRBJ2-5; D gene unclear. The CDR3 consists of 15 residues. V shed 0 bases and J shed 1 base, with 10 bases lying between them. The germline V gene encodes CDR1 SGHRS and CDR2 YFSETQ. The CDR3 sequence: CASSLGLSLQETQYF. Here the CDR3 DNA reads TGCGCCAGCAGCTTGGGTCTTTCCCTCCAAGAGACCCAGTACTTC.

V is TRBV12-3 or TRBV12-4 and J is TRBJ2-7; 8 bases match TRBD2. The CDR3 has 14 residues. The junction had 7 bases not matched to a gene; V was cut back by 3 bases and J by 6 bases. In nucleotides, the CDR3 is TGTGCCAGCAGTTTCGGCGGGGGGCGAGGCGAGCAGTACTTC. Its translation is CASSFGGGRGEQYF.

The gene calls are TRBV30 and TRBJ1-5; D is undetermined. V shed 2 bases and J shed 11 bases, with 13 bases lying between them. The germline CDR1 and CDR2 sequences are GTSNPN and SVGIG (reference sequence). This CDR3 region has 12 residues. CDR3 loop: CAWSSDRATQHF. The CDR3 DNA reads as TGTGCCTGGAGTTCGGACCGAGCGACCCAGCATTTT.

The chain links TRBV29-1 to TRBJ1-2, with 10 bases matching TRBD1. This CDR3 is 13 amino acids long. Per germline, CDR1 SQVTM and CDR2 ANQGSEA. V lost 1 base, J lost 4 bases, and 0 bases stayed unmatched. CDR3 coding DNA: TGCAGCGTTGAAGGGGACAGGGGCTATGGCTACACCTTC. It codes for CSVEGDRGYGYTF.

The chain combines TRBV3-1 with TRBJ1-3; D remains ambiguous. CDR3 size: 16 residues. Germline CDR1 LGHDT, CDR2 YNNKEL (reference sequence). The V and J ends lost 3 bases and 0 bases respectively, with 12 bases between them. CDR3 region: CASSHSARDSGNTIYF. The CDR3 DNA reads TGTGCCAGCAGCCATTCGGCCCGAGACTCTGGAAACACCATATATTTT.

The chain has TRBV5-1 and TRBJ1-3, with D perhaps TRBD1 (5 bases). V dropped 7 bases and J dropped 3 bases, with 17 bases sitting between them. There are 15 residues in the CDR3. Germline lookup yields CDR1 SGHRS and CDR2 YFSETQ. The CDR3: CASALGAGYGNTIYF. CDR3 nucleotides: TGCGCCAGCGCCCTCGGGGCGGGATATGGAAACACCATATATTTT.

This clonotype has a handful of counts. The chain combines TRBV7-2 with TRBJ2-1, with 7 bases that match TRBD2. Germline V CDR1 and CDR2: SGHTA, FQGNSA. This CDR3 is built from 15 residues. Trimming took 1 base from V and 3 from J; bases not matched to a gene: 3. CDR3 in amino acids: CASSLESSGYNEQFF. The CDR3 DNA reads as TGTGCCAGCAGCTTAGAGTCTAGCGGCTACAATGAGCAGTTCTTC.

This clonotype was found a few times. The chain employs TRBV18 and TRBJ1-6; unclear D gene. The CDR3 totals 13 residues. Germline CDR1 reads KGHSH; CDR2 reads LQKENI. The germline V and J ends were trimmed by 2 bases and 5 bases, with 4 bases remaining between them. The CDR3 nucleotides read TGTGCCAGCTCACCAGGGGATAATTCACCCCTCCACTTT. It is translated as CASSPGDNSPLHF.

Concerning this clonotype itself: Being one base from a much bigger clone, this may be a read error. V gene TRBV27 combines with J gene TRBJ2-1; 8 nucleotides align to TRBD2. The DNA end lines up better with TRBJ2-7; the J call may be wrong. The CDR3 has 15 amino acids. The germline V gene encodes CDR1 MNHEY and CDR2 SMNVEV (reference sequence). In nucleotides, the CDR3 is TGTGCCAGCAGTTTCGAGACTAGCGAATACAATGAGCAGTACTTC. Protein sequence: CASSFETSEYNEQYF.

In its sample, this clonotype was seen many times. CDR3 residues: CASSLVPTGEAFF. Here the CDR3 DNA reads TGTGCCAGCAGCTTAGTGCCCACGGGTGAAGCTTTCTTT. This chain links TRBV13 with TRBJ1-1; D is ambiguous. The V gene's germline CDR1 is PRHDT and CDR2 FYEKMQ (reference sequence). This CDR3 is 13 amino acids long. Deletions cut 1 base from V and 7 bases from J, with 10 bases between.

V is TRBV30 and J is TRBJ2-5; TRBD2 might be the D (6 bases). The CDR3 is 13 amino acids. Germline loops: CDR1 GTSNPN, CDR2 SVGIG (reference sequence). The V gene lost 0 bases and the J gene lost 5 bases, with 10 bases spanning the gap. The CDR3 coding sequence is TGTGCCTGGAGTGTACAAAGCGGGGAGACCCAGTACTTC. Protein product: CAWSVQSGETQYF.

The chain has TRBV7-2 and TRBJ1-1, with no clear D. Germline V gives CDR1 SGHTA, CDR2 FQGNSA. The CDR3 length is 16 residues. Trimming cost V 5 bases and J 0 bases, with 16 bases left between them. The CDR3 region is CASSRVQRALNTEAFF. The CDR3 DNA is TGTGCCAGCAGCCGGGTCCAGAGGGCCCTGAACACTGAAGCTTTCTTT. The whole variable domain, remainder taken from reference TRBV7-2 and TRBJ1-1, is GAGVSQSPSNKVTEKGKDVELRCDPISGHTALYWYRQSLGQGLEFLIYFQGNSAPDKSGLPSDRFSAERTGGSVSTLTIQRTQQEDSAVYLCASSRVQRALNTEAFFGQGTRLTVV.

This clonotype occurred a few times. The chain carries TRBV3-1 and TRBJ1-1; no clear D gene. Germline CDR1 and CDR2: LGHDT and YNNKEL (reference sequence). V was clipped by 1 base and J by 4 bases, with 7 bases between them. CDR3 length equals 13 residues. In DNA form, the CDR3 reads TGTGCCAGCAGCCAAGTCGGCAGCACTGAAGCTTTCTTT. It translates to CASSQVGSTEAFF.

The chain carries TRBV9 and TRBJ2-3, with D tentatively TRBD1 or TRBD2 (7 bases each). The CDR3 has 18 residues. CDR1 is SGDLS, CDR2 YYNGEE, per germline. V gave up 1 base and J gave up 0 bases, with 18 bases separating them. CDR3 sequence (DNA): TGTGCCAGCAGCGTATTTGGAGGGGGCGGGAGAAGCACAGATACGCAGTATTTT. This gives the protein CASSVFGGGGRSTDTQYF.

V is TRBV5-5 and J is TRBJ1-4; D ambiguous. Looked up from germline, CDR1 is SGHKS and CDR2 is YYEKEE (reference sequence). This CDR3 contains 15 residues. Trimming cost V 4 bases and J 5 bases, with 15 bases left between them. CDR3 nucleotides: TGTGCCAGCAGCCCGACTTTGGGCTACAATGAAAAACTGTTTTTT. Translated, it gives CASSPTLGYNEKLFF.

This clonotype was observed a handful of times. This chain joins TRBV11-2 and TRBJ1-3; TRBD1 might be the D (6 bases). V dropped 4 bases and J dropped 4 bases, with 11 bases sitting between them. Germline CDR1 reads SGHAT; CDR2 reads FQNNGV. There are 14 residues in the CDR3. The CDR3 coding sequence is TGTGCCAGCAGCTCCGGGACAATCGGAAACACCATATATTTT. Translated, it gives CASSSGTIGNTIYF.

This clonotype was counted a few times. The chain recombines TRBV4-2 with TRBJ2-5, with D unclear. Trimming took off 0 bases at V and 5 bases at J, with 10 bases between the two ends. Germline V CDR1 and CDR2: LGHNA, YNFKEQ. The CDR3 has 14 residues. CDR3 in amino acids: CASSQDGKSETQYF. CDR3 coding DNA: TGTGCCAGCAGCCAAGATGGGAAAAGTGAGACCCAGTACTTC.

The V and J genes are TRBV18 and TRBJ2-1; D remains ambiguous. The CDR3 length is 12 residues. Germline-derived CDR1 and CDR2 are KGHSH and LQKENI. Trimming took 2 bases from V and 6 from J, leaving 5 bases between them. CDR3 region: CASSPRSNEQFF. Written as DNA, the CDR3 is TGTGCCAGCTCACCAAGGTCCAATGAGCAGTTCTTC.

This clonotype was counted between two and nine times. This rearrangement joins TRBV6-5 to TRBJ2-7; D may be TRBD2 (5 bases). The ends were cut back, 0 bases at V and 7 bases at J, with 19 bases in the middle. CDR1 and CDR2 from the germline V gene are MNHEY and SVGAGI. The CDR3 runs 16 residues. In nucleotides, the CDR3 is TGTGCCAGCAGTTACTCCGGCGGGCTGGGCTCTTGGGAGCAGTACTTC. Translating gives CASSYSGGLGSWEQYF.

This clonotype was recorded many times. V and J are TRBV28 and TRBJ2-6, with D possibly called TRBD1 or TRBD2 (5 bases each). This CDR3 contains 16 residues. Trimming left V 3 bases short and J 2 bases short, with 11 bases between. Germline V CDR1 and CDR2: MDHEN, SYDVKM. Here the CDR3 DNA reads TGTGCCAGCAGTTTGGGGGAGTCGACTGGGGCCAACGTCCTGACTTTC. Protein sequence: CASSLGESTGANVLTF.